Below, 3 T cell receptor beta chains from the same sample are listed, as sequenced in a study of cytotoxic CD8 clonotypes in ibrutinib-treated CLL. Generated by immunoSEQ multiplex PCR, the TCRdb table keeps only in-frame clones and is missing some. The sample has roughly 24,000 clones; 78% are singletons. This material consisted of PBMCs, taken before ibrutinib treatment. The receptors originated from a human donor with chronic lymphocytic leukemia.

This chain links TRBV5-6 with TRBJ2-3; 8 nucleotides match TRBD1. Trimming cost V 1 base and J 4 bases; bases outside gene matches: 5. Germline V CDR1 and CDR2: SGHDT, YYEEEE. The CDR3 has 15 amino acids. Here the CDR3 DNA reads TGTGCCAGCAGCTTGAGACAGGGGTATGCAGATACGCAGTATTTT. Translating it yields CASSLRQGYADTQYF.

The chain has TRBV14 and TRBJ2-2; D is ambiguous. The germline V gene encodes CDR1 SGHDN and CDR2 FVKESK. This CDR3 spans 15 amino acids. V was cut by 0 bases and J by 7 bases, with 12 bases left in between. The CDR3 DNA is TGTGCCAGCAGCCAAGATCCGATGGGTATCGGGGAGCTGTTTTTT. Amino acids: CASSQDPMGIGELFF.

V gene TRBV11-2 combines with J gene TRBJ1-1; no firm D call. Germline V gene data show CDR1 as SGHAT and CDR2 as FQNNGV. Trimming stripped 4 bases from V and 5 bases from J, with 17 bases between. The CDR3 consists of 15 residues. CDR3 bases: TGTGCCAGCAGCTCACATGGGCCTATGGGGACTGAAGCTTTCTTT. The encoded protein is CASSSHGPMGTEAFF.